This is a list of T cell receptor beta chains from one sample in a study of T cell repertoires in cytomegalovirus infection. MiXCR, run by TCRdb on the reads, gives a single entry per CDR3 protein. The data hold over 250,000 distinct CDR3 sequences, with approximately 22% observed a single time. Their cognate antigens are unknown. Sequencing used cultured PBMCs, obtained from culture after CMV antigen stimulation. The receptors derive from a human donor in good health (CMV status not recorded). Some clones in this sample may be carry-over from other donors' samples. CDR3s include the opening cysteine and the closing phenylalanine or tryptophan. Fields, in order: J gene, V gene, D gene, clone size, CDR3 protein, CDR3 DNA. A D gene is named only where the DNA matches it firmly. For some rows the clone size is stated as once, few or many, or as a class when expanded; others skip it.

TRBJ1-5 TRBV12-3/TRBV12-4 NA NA CASSVSGPTQPQHF TGTGCCAGCAGTGTCTCAGGGCCCACTCAGCCCCAGCATTTT
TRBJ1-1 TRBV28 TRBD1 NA CASSPPGTGSTEAFF TGTGCCAGCAGTCCCCCCGGGACAGGGAGCACTGAAGCTTTCTTT
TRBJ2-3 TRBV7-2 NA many CASSLGRDIGVQYF TGTGCCAGCAGCTTAGGCCGGGACATCGGAGTGCAGTATTTT
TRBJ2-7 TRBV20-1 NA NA CSARFLGREGMGQYF TGCAGTGCTAGATTCCTGGGCAGGGAAGGCATGGGGCAGTACTTC
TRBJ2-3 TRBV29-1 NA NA CSVETGRTDTQYF TGCAGCGTTGAAACAGGACGCACAGATACGCAGTATTTT
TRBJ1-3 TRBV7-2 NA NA CASSTGSLAGNTIYF TGTGCCAGCAGTACAGGGAGCTTAGCTGGAAACACCATATATTTT
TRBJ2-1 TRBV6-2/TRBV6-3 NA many CASSPPHRSYNEQFF TGTGCCAGCAGCCCCCCACACCGCTCCTACAATGAGCAGTTCTTC
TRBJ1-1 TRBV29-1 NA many CSVGTSTEAFF TGCAGCGTTGGGACCAGCACTGAAGCTTTCTTT
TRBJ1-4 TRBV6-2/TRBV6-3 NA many CASTPGGHYEKLFF TGTGCCAGCACCCCCGGTGGACATTATGAAAAACTGTTTTTT
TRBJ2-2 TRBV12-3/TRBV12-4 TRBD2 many CASSKTRTSNTGELFF TGTGCCAGCAGCAAAACCCGGACTAGCAACACCGGGGAGCTGTTTTTT
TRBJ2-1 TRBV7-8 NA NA CASSSDNYNEQFF TGTGCCAGCAGCTCGGACAACTACAATGAGCAGTTCTTC
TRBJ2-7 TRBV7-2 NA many CASSSSQSSYEQYF TGTGCCAGCAGCTCCTCACAGAGCTCCTACGAGCAGTACTTC
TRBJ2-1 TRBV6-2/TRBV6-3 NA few CASSLLYNEQFF TGTGCCAGCAGTTTACTCTACAATGAGCAGTTCTTC
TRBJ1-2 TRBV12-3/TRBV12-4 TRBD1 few CASSKGQSYGYTF TGTGCCAGCAGTAAGGGACAGTCCTATGGCTACACCTTC
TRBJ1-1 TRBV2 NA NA CASSGTERATEAFF TGTGCCAGCAGCGGGACGGAGCGGGCCACTGAAGCTTTCTTT
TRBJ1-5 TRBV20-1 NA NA CSARDLVGRLPNQPQHF TGCAGTGCTAGAGATTTAGTTGGCAGGCTACCCAATCAGCCCCAGCATTTT
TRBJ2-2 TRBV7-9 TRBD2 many CASSPGLAEGRPTGELFF TGTGCCAGCAGCCCGGGACTAGCGGAGGGTCGTCCCACCGGGGAGCTGTTTTTT
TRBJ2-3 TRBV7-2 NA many CASSQSPRTDTQYF TGTGCCAGCAGCCAGTCGCCCCGCACAGATACGCAGTATTTT
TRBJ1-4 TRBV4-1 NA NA CASSQEPNLNEKLFF TGCGCCAGCAGCCAAGAACCCAACCTGAATGAAAAACTGTTTTTT
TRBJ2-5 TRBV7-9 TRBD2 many CASSLATSGQETQYF TGTGCCAGCAGCTTAGCGACTAGCGGCCAAGAGACCCAGTACTTC
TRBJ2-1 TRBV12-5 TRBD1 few CASGKGTGTHEQFF TGTGCTAGTGGTAAGGGGACAGGGACCCATGAGCAGTTCTTC
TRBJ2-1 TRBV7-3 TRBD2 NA CASSLKAGRMNEQFF TGTGCCAGCAGCTTAAAGGCCGGGAGGATGAATGAGCAGTTCTTC
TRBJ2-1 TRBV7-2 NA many CASSLNPGTSYNEQFF TGTGCCAGCAGCTTAAACCCAGGGACCTCCTACAATGAGCAGTTCTTC
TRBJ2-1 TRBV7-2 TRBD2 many CASSSYSLAGGPGGNEQFF TGTGCCAGCAGCTCTTACTCTCTAGCGGGAGGGCCTGGAGGGAATGAGCAGTTCTTC
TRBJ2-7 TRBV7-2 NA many CASSLEGGYEQYF TGTGCCAGCAGCTTAGAGGGCGGATACGAGCAGTACTTC
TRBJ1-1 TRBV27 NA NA CASSPRDMNTEAFF TGTGCCAGCAGTCCCAGGGACATGAACACTGAAGCTTTCTTT
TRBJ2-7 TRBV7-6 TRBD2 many CASSLTIGLAGLDEQYF TGTGCCAGCAGCTTAACAATAGGCCTAGCGGGACTCGACGAGCAGTACTTC
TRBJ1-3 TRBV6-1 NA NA CASSFQGRGSGNTIYF TGTGCCAGCAGTTTCCAAGGACGGGGCTCTGGAAACACCATATATTTT
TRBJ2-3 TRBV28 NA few CASSLWEGSGADTQYF TGTGCCAGCAGTTTATGGGAGGGGTCAGGGGCAGATACGCAGTATTTT
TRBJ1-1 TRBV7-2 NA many CASSTQENTEAFF TGTGCCAGCAGCACGCAAGAGAACACTGAAGCTTTCTTT
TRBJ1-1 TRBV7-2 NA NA CASSGQVMNTEAFF TGTGCCAGCAGCGGGCAAGTTATGAACACTGAAGCTTTCTTT
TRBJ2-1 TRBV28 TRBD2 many CASRLPVGTTDNEQFF TGTGCCAGCAGACTTCCTGTCGGGACTACTGACAATGAGCAGTTCTTC
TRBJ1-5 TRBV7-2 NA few CASSPGGGGGFQPQHF TGTGCCAGCAGCCCGGGCGGGGGCGGTGGGTTTCAGCCCCAGCATTTT
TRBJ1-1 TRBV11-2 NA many CASSSRVNTEAFF TGTGCCAGCAGCTCCAGGGTTAACACTGAAGCTTTCTTT
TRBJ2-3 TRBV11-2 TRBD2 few CASSGGGSADTQYF TGTGCCAGCAGCGGTGGCGGGAGTGCAGATACGCAGTATTTT
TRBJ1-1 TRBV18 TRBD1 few CASSPPGGLNTEAFF TGTGCCAGCTCACCACCAGGGGGCTTGAACACTGAAGCTTTCTTT
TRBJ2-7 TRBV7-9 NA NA CASNSGTDEQYF TGTGCCAGCAACTCGGGGACGGACGAGCAGTACTTC
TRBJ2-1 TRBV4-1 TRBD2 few CASSQDWRASGRKDNEQFF TGCGCCAGCAGCCAAGATTGGAGGGCTAGCGGGAGGAAAGACAATGAGCAGTTCTTC
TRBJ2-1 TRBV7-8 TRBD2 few CASSSPSGRSSYNEQFF TGTGCCAGCAGCTCCCCTAGCGGCAGAAGCTCCTACAATGAGCAGTTCTTC
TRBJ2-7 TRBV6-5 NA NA CASSYSGTGPTYEQYF TGTGCCAGCAGTTACTCGGGGACGGGGCCGACCTACGAGCAGTACTTC
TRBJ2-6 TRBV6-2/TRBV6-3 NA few CASSYSRGIQSGANVLTF TGTGCCAGCAGTTACTCGAGGGGGATCCAATCTGGGGCCAACGTCCTGACTTTC
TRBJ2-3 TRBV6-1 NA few CASSTLATRTDTQYF TGTGCCAGCAGTACCCTGGCGACCCGCACAGATACGCAGTATTTT
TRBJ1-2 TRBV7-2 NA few CASSFKQGPYGYTF TGTGCCAGCAGCTTTAAACAGGGCCCCTATGGCTACACCTTC
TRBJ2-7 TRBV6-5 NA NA CASGGTAYSYEQYF TGTGCCAGCGGGGGGACGGCTTATTCCTACGAGCAGTACTTC
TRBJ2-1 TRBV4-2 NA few CASSQWEETRSINEQFF TGTGCCAGCAGCCAATGGGAGGAGACTAGAAGCATCAATGAGCAGTTCTTC
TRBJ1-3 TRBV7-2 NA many CASSLETGSGNTIYF TGTGCCAGCAGCTTAGAGACAGGCTCTGGAAACACCATATATTTT
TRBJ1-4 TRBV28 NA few CASSLQDGIEKLFF TGTGCCAGCAGTTTACAGGACGGGATAGAAAAACTGTTTTTT
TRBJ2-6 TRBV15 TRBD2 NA CATSRVASGSSGANVLTF TGTGCCACCAGCAGAGTTGCTAGCGGGAGCTCTGGGGCCAACGTCCTGACTTTC
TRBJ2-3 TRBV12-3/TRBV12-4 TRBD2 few CASSSIAGGPSDTQYF TGTGCCAGCAGTTCCATAGCGGGAGGGCCGTCAGATACGCAGTATTTT
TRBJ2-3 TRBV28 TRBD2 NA CASGGGSSTDTQYF TGTGCCAGCGGAGGCGGGAGTAGCACAGATACGCAGTATTTT
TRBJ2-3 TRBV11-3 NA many CASSIRTAQRGVTQYF TGTGCCAGCAGCATCCGGACGGCCCAGAGGGGGGTTACGCAGTATTTT
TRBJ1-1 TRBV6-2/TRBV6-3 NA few CASTPRGNTEAFF TGTGCCAGCACACCCCGGGGGAACACTGAAGCTTTCTTT
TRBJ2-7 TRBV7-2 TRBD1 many CASSPGQGNSYEQYF TGTGCCAGCAGCCCCGGACAGGGCAACTCCTACGAGCAGTACTTC